The 21 T cell receptor beta chains below all came from one sample that was sequenced in a study of blood T cell repertoires in COVID-19 (dated by TCRdb to about 2020). The library was obtained by the immunoSEQ multiplex PCR assay. Here the immuneACCESS table is served through TCRdb, limited to in-frame sequences with V and J called. Missing clones are a known gap in these copies; in checked studies unresolved V genes cover under half, and the rest lacks a known reason. In this sample the table shows hundreds of thousands of clones, nearly 90% of which occur a single time. The ten top clones hold approximately 0.98% of the sample. The sequencing input was peripheral blood. These receptors all stem from a woman in her 40s with COVID-19, enrolled during active disease.

The rearrangement joins TRBV19 to TRBJ1-2; D is unresolved. CDR1 and CDR2 (germline): LNHDA, SQIVND (reference sequence). The CDR3 is 15 residues long. Trimming left V 3 bases short and J 4 bases short, with 15 bases between. The CDR3 here is CASSMGLEAAYGYTF. Written as DNA, the CDR3 is TGTGCCAGTAGTATGGGTCTTGAGGCCGCCTATGGCTACACCTTC.

The rearrangement uses TRBV2 and TRBJ2-5, with TRBD2 matching over 11 bases. This CDR3 contains 16 residues. Looked up from germline, CDR1 is SNHLY and CDR2 is FYNNEI. The J segment lost 5 bases and the V segment lost 4 bases, leaving 9 bases of the junction unmatched. CDR3 sequence: CASSGHSGRVVETQYF. CDR3 sequence (DNA): TGTGCCAGCAGTGGACATAGCGGGAGGGTGGTGGAGACCCAGTACTTC.

The CDR3 loop reads CASSFRTGAYEQYF. For the CDR3, the DNA is TGTGCCAGCAGCTTCCGGACAGGGGCCTACGAGCAGTACTTC. The chain recombines TRBV5-4 with TRBJ2-7; 9 bases align to TRBD1. The V gene's germline CDR1 is SGHNT and CDR2 YYREEE (reference sequence). The CDR3 has 14 residues. J lost 2 bases, V lost 2 bases, and 2 bases had no gene match.

This sequence joins TRBV5-3 and TRBJ1-6, with D unclear. TRBV5-3 is filed as an ORF, its function uncertain. This CDR3 is built from 16 residues. The ends were cut back, 3 bases at V and 5 bases at J, with 15 bases in the middle. This CDR3 reads CARSSSANTDNSPLHF. CDR3 sequence (DNA): TGTGCCAGAAGCTCCTCAGCGAACACGGATAATTCACCCCTCCACTTT.

This rearrangement joins TRBV7-8 to TRBJ2-3; TRBD2 aligns across 10 bases. J lost 1 base, V lost 1 base, and 2 bases had no gene match. Germline V CDR1 and CDR2: SGHVS, FQNEAQ. The length of the CDR3 is 16 residues. The CDR3 loop is CASSLGTSGGTDTQYF. CDR3 DNA sequence: TGTGCCAGCAGCTTAGGTACTAGCGGGGGCACAGATACGCAGTATTTT.

The sample holds one count of this clone. The rearrangement joins TRBV6-4 to TRBJ1-2, with a tentative D call TRBD1 (5 bases). Germline values: CDR1 MRHNA, CDR2 SNTAGT. Trimming removed 7 bases at V and 4 bases at J, with 16 bases between. The CDR3 runs 14 residues. Here the CDR3 reads CASNLPSGSYGYTF. In nucleotides, the CDR3 is TGTGCCAGCAATCTCCCATCAGGGTCCTATGGCTACACCTTC.

The CDR3 loop reads CASREGGNTEAFF. For the CDR3, the DNA is TGTGCCAGTAGAGAAGGGGGCAACACTGAAGCTTTCTTT. The genes are TRBV19 and TRBJ1-1; 7 bases are shared with TRBD1. This CDR3 spans 13 amino acids. The V and J ends lost 6 bases and 2 bases, in that order; junction bases with no gene match: 3. Germline-derived CDR1 and CDR2 are LNHDA and SQIVND (reference sequence).

This clone was detected only a few times. V gene TRBV6-1 combines with J gene TRBJ1-6; D is ambiguous. Germline assignment: CDR1 MNHNS and CDR2 SASEGT. V dropped 1 base and J dropped 8 bases, with 6 bases sitting between them. CDR3 length: 13 residues. The chain's CDR3 is CASSEGEHSPLHF. CDR3 DNA: TGTGCCAGCAGTGAAGGGGAGCATTCACCCCTCCACTTT.

The chain carries TRBV30 and TRBJ2-5, with D tentatively TRBD2 (6 bases). V was pared by 3 bases and J by 0 bases, with 8 bases between. Germline CDR1 is GTSNPN and CDR2 is SVGIG (reference sequence). This CDR3 has 13 residues. The CDR3 nucleotides read TGTGCCTGGAGCGGGAGTTACCAAGAGACCCAGTACTTC. Translating gives CAWSGSYQETQYF. The variable domain in full, completed from reference TRBV30 and TRBJ2-5, reads SQTIHQWPATLVQPVGSPLSLECTVEGTSNPNLYWYRQAAGRGLQLLFYSVGIGQISSEVPQNLSASRPQDRQFILSSKKLLLSDSGFYLCAWSGSYQETQYFGPGTRLLVL.

The rearrangement joins TRBV5-5 to TRBJ2-7, with TRBD1 matching 9 bases. With 2 bases clipped from V and 2 bases from J, the junction kept 8 bases outside the gene matches. From germline, CDR1 is SGHKS and CDR2 YYEKEE (reference sequence). The CDR3 is 16 amino acids. The CDR3 region is CASSFGTGRGAYEQYF. CDR3 in DNA: TGTGCCAGCAGCTTTGGGACAGGGAGAGGGGCCTACGAGCAGTACTTC. Variable domain in full (rest from reference TRBV5-5 and TRBJ2-7): DAGVTQSPTHLIKTRGQQVTLRCSPISGHKSVSWYQQVLGQGPQFIFQYYEKEERGRGNFPDRFSARQFPNYSSELNVNALLLGDSALYLCASSFGTGRGAYEQYFGPGTRLTVT.

V usage is TRBV5-1 and J usage is TRBJ1-4; possibly TRBD1 for D (6 bases). Germline V gene lookup returns CDR1 SGHRS and CDR2 YFSETQ. Trimming took 0 bases from V and 2 from J, leaving 11 bases between them. The CDR3 spans 16 residues. CDR3 residues: CASSLVTGGTNEKLFF. CDR3 DNA: TGCGCCAGCAGCTTGGTTACGGGGGGCACTAATGAAAAACTGTTTTTT.

This clone was seen a single time. The chain links TRBV2 to TRBJ2-7; 8 bases are shared with TRBD2. This CDR3 is 14 amino acids long. Trimming at V came to 8 bases and at J to 6 bases, leaving 12 bases not matched to a gene. Per the germline V gene, CDR1 is SNHLY and CDR2 is FYNNEI. The CDR3 sequence: CASGLAGGLFEQYF. CDR3 bases: TGTGCCAGCGGTCTAGCGGGTGGCCTTTTCGAGCAGTACTTC. The whole variable domain, filled in from reference TRBV2 and TRBJ2-7, reads EPEVTQTPSHQVTQMGQEVILRCVPISNHLYFYWYRQILGQKVEFLVSFYNNEISEKSEIFDDQFSVERPDGSNFTLKIRSTKLEDSAMYFCASGLAGGLFEQYFGPGTRLTVT.

The V call is TRBV30, the J call TRBJ1-5, with TRBD1 as a possible D gene (5 bases). Germline lookup yields CDR1 GTSNPN and CDR2 SVGIG (reference sequence). Trimming left V 4 bases short and J 0 bases short, with 13 bases between. The CDR3 totals 15 residues. The CDR3: CAWKPRTYSNQPQHF. The CDR3, as DNA: TGTGCCTGGAAACCACGGACATATAGCAATCAGCCCCAGCATTTT.

This chain uses TRBV28 with TRBJ1-5, with 7 positions matching TRBD1. CDR1 and CDR2 from the germline V gene are MDHEN and SYDVKM. The CDR3 is made up of 18 amino acids. V trimming: 6 bases; J trimming: 0 bases; junction bases outside the gene matches: 14. Here the CDR3 DNA reads TGTGCCAGCAGCCATTCCGGGACAGTATCTTATAGCAATCAGCCCCAGCATTTT. Its protein product is CASSHSGTVSYSNQPQHF.

In the case of this clone: At the DNA level, this CDR3 is encoded by other sequences in the same sample as well. The gene calls are TRBV6-2 or TRBV6-3 and TRBJ1-5; TRBD1 matches 9 bases. Looked up from germline, CDR1 is MNHEY and CDR2 is SVGEGT. This CDR3 is 13 amino acids long. V lost 6 bases, J lost 6 bases, and 3 bases stayed unmatched. The CDR3, as DNA: TGTGCCAGCAGCTCGGACAGGGGTCAGCCCCAGCATTTT. Translating gives CASSSDRGQPQHF.

The chain is built from TRBV28 and TRBJ2-1; maybe TRBD2 (5 bases). This CDR3 is 15 amino acids long. Germline V gives CDR1 MDHEN, CDR2 SYDVKM. The V gene lost 8 bases and the J gene lost 0 bases, with 14 bases spanning the gap. DNA of the CDR3: TGTGCCAGCTTTGGAGCGGATAGCTCCTACAATGAGCAGTTCTTC. Encoded protein: CASFGADSSYNEQFF.

J is TRBJ2-1 and V is TRBV28, with 9 bases identical to TRBD2. From germline, CDR1 is MDHEN and CDR2 SYDVKM. J gave up 0 bases and V 7 bases, and 19 bases lay outside the gene matches. The length of the CDR3 is 20 residues. CDR3 residues: CASTSLVLAGLRTSYNEQFF. In DNA, the CDR3 is TGTGCCAGCACCTCCCTTGTGCTAGCGGGGCTACGAACCTCCTACAATGAGCAGTTCTTC.

The chain employs TRBV11-2 and TRBJ1-2; D not resolved. The CDR3 sequence is 14 residues long. The ends were cut back, 1 base at V and 6 bases at J, with 12 bases in the middle. Germline values: CDR1 SGHAT, CDR2 FQNNGV. For the CDR3, the DNA is TGTGCCAGCAGCTTAGCGGTGACACGCGATGGCTACACCTTC. It translates to CASSLAVTRDGYTF. The variable domain in full, with the rest retrieved from reference TRBV11-2 and TRBJ1-2, is EAGVAQSPRYKIIEKRQSVAFWCNPISGHATLYWYQQILGQGPKLLIQFQNNGVVDDSQLPKDRFSAERLKGVDSTLKIQPAKLEDSAVYLCASSLAVTRDGYTFGSGTRLTVV.

V is TRBV27 and J is TRBJ2-1; 9 positions agree with TRBD1. The germline V gene has CDR1 MNHEY and CDR2 SMNVEV (reference sequence). V trimming: 5 bases; J trimming: 2 bases; junction bases outside the gene matches: 4. This CDR3 is built from 15 residues. As DNA, the CDR3 is TGTGCCAGCAGTCTTGGGACAGGGACCTACAATGAGCAGTTCTTC. This encodes CASSLGTGTYNEQFF.

The chain is built from TRBV5-1 and TRBJ2-7; TRBD2 might be the D (6 bases). Germline V CDR1 and CDR2: SGHRS, YFSETQ. The CDR3 is made up of 15 amino acids. Trimming removed 0 bases at V and 1 base at J, with 11 bases between. Here the CDR3 reads CASSLAGVQSYEQYF. In DNA, the CDR3 is TGCGCCAGCAGCTTGGCGGGGGTACAATCCTACGAGCAGTACTTC.

The rearrangement uses TRBV28 and TRBJ2-3; TRBD2 aligns across 8 bases. Germline CDR1 reads MDHEN; CDR2 reads SYDVKM. With V trimmed by 4 bases and J by 1 base, 7 bases remained unmatched. There are 16 residues in the CDR3. In DNA form, the CDR3 reads TGTGCCAGCAGTTCCGGGAGGGCCGGGGGCACAGATACGCAGTATTTT. It encodes CASSSGRAGGTDTQYF.